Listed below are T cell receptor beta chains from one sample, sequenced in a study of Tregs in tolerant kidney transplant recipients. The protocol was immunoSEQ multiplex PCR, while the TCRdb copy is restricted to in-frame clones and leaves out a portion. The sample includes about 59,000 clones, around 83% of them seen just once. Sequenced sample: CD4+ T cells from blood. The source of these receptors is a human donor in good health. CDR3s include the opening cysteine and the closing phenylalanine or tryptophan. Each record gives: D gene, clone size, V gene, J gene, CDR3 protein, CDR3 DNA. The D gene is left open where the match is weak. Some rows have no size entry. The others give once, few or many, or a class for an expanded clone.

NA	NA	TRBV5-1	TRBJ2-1	CASSSDHPPGNEQFF	TGCGCCAGCAGCTCTGATCACCCCCCTGGGAATGAGCAGTTCTTC
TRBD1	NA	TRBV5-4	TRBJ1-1	CASSSPRTGTNTEAFF	TGTGCCAGCAGCTCACCGCGGACAGGTACGAACACTGAAGCTTTCTTT
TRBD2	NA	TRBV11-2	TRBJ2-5	CASSFNLRTSGIETQYF	TGTGCCAGCAGCTTTAACCTCCGGACTAGCGGGATAGAGACCCAGTACTTC
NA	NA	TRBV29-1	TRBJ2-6	CSGNSGANVLTF	TGCAGCGGGAACTCTGGGGCCAACGTCCTGACTTTC
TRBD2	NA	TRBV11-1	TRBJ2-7	CASSRLGGSEQYF	TGTGCCAGCAGCAGACTGGGGGGGAGCGAGCAGTACTTC
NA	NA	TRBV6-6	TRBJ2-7	CASSAIYEQYF	TGTGCCAGCAGTGCGATCTACGAGCAGTACTTC
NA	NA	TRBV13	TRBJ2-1	CASSFTGAGSNEQFF	TGTGCCAGCAGCTTCACGGGAGCCGGGTCGAATGAGCAGTTCTTC
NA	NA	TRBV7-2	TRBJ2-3	CASSLSGGSTDTQYF	TGTGCCAGCAGCTTAAGTGGCGGGAGCACAGATACGCAGTATTTT
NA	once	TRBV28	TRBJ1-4	CASSPTWAHEKLFF	TGTGCCAGCAGTCCCACATGGGCCCATGAAAAACTGTTTTTT
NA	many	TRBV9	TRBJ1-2	CASSVVDRGGYTF	TGTGCCAGCAGCGTAGTCGACCGTGGGGGCTACACCTTC